Presented here are 5 T cell receptor beta chains from one specimen sequenced in a study of blood T cell repertoires in COVID-19. This table comes from immunoSEQ multiplex PCR, and its TCRdb copy is limited to in-frame clones, with some not included. The sample holds under 110,000 clones, roughly 85% seen once. The sequencing input was peripheral blood. The receptors come from a woman between 70 and 85 years old with active or convalescent COVID-19.

The V call is TRBV23-1, the J call TRBJ2-1; TRBD2 matches 11 bases. TRBV23-1 is labeled an ORF, and its function is uncertain. Losses at the gene ends were 3 bases for V and 4 bases for J; bases not matched to a gene: 5. The CDR3 consists of 16 residues. The CDR3 DNA reads as TGCGCCAGCAGTCATCCCGGGACTAGCGGATACAATGAGCAGTTCTTC. The encoded protein is CASSHPGTSGYNEQFF.

The V gene is TRBV28, the J gene TRBJ2-7; TRBD1 matches at 7 bases. The CDR3 runs 13 residues. Per the germline V gene, CDR1 is MDHEN and CDR2 is SYDVKM. J gave up 4 bases and V 1 base, and 1 base lay outside the gene matches. The CDR3 nucleotides are TGTGCCAGCAGTTTATCAGGGGGATACGAGCAGTACTTC. Amino acids: CASSLSGGYEQYF.

The gene calls are TRBV3-1 (or the pseudogene TRBV3-2) and TRBJ2-2; D may be TRBD1 (5 bases). Per the germline V gene, CDR1 is LGHDT and CDR2 is YNNKEL (reference sequence). The CDR3 runs to 15 residues. V shed 2 bases and J shed 0 bases, with 7 bases lying between them. DNA of the CDR3: TGTGCCAGCAGCCAAAGGGGCACGAACACCGGGGAGCTGTTTTTT. This translates into CASSQRGTNTGELFF.

The chain has TRBV4-3 and TRBJ1-5; no clear D. Germline V gene sequence: CDR1 LGHNA, CDR2 YSLEER. The CDR3 is 13 residues long. Deletions cut 0 bases from V and 6 bases from J, with 6 bases between. The CDR3 sequence: CASSQDLAQPQHF. The CDR3, as DNA: TGCGCCAGCAGCCAAGATTTGGCTCAGCCCCAGCATTTT.

This clone has only one observation. The chain uses TRBV24-1 and TRBJ1-5; weak D call: TRBD1 (6 bases). This CDR3 spans 14 amino acids. Looked up from germline, CDR1 is KGHDR and CDR2 is SFDVKD. Between the trimmed V and J ends, which lost 9 bases and 1 base, there was a span of 12 bases. The CDR3 DNA is TGTGCCACCGGGGGGGGGCCCAGCAATCAGCCCCAGCATTTT. It translates to CATGGGPSNQPQHF.